These T cell receptor beta chains were read from a single sample in a study of OX40 agonist ivuxolimab in advanced cancers. Repertoires were generated with immunoSEQ multiplex PCR, while TCRdb's copy carries only in-frame clones and drops some. The table shows some 98,000 clones, with roughly 84% occurring only once. This specimen consisted of CD4+ or CD8+ T cells sorted from blood, obtained in a trial of the OX40 agonist ivuxolimab. The receptor source for this set is an adult with an advanced solid tumor such as melanoma, head and neck, liver or kidney cancer. The CDR3 runs from the conserved cysteine through the conserved F or W.

CASSKMTSGPYNEQFF | TRBJ2-1 | TRBV21-1
CASSPREGSGNEQFF | TRBJ2-1 | TRBV11-3
CASSLTLTYNEQFF | TRBJ2-1 | TRBV27
CASSEITVWRQVTGELFF | TRBJ2-2 | TRBV6-1
CASSPDSTDTQYF | TRBJ2-3 | TRBV5-1
CASTRDKAVRGYTF | TRBJ1-2 | TRBV6-6
CASSSGPQETQYF | TRBJ2-5 | TRBV5-6
CASSTTGTGNQPQHF | TRBJ1-5 | TRBV19
CASSLTSLSTDTQYF | TRBJ2-3 | TRBV27
CASRDGGTGNYGYTF | TRBJ1-2 | TRBV6-5